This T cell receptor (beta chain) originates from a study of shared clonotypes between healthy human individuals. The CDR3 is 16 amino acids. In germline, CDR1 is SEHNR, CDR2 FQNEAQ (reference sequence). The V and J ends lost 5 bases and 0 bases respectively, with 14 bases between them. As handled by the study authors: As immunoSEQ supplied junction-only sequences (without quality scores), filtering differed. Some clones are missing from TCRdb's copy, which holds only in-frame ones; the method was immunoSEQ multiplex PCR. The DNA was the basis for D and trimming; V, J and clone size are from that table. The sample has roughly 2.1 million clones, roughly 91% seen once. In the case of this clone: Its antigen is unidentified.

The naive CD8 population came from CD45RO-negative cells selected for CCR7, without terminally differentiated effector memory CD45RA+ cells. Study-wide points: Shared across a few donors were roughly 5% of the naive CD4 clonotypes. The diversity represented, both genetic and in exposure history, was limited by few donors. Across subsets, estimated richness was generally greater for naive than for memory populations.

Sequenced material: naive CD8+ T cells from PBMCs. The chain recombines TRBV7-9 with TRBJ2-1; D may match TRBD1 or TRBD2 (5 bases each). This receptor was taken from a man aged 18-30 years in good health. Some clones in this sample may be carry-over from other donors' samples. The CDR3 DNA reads TGTGCCAGCAGCGCGGACTCCGGGGCCTCCTACAATGAGCAGTTCTTC. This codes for CASSADSGASYNEQFF. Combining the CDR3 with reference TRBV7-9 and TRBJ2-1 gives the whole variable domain DTGVSQNPRHKITKRGQNVTFRCDPISEHNRLYWYRQTLGQGPEFLTYFQNEAQLEKSRLLSDRFSAERPKGSFSTLEIQRTEQGDSAMYLCASSADSGASYNEQFFGPGTRLTVL.